These 5 T cell receptor beta chains share one sample of origin, sequenced in a study of T cells in women clearing cervical HPV infection (dated by TCRdb to 2016 to 2018). Library prep was done by the immunoSEQ multiplex PCR assay. This immuneACCESS table, as held by TCRdb, lists in-frame sequences with V and J called but not all clones. Of the missing ones, under half trace to an unresolved V gene in checked studies; the others have no known cause. This sample's table has entries for roughly 32,000 clones. The ten biggest clones cover approximately 3.7% of the sample. The sample comprised blood buffy coat. These receptors originate from a woman aged 18 to 75 with a cervical HPV16 infection that either progressed to CIN3+ or cleared (not recorded which).

In regard to this clone: The read stops 3 residues short of the end of the CDR3; the missing end is completed from the germline J gene. The V call is TRBV20-1, the J call TRBJ2-1, with D possibly being TRBD1 (6 bases). The length of the CDR3 is 18 residues. The V gene's germline CDR1 is DFQATT and CDR2 SNEGSKA (reference sequence). V was cut by 2 bases and J by 6 bases, with 26 bases left in between. The CDR3: CSARHMGVDSFSANEQFF. The part of the CDR3 DNA that was read is TGCAGTGCTAGACACATGGGGGTGGACAGTTTCTCCGCCAATGAG.

Regarding this clone: Coverage ceases 3 residues before the CDR3 finishes, and the germline J gene fills in the end. The chain recombines TRBV19 with TRBJ1-5, with D uncertain. Germline V gives CDR1 LNHDA, CDR2 SQIVND (reference sequence). This CDR3 is 17 amino acids long. Trimming took off 1 base at V and 2 bases at J, with 15 bases between the two ends. Incomplete CDR3 DNA: TGTGCCAGTAGTATAGTTTCCCAGACCCGGGGCAATCAGCCC. Encoded protein: CASSIVSQTRGNQP. The whole CDR3 is CASSIVSQTRGNQPQHF. Looking up the rest from reference TRBV19 and TRBJ1-5 gives the full variable domain: DGGITQSPKYLFRKEGQNVTLSCEQNLNHDAMYWYRQDPGQGLRLIYYSQIVNDFQKGDIAEGYSVSREKKESFPLTVTSAQKNPTAFYLCASSIVSQTRGNQPQHFGDGTRLSIL.

Points on this clone: Compared with germline, one end of the junction differs, possibly owing to a read error. The read ends 3 residues before the CDR3 terminus; that terminus is restored from the germline J gene. The same CDR3 arises from other DNA sequences in this sample as well. The V call is TRBV19, the J call TRBJ1-3, with a possible D match to TRBD1 (6 bases). CDR3 length: 15 residues. Germline lookup yields CDR1 LNHDA and CDR2 SQIVND (reference sequence). The CDR3 DNA, read in part, is TGTGCCAGTACCACCCCCGACAGGATGGGAAACACA. Its protein product is CASTTPDRMGNT. The CDR3 in full is CASTTPDRMGNTIYF.

Comment on this clone: Read coverage stops 3 residues before the CDR3 terminus; the germline J gene supplies the remainder. This chain uses TRBV11-2 with TRBJ1-3, with TRBD1 matching 9 bases. Losses at the gene ends were 3 bases for V and 4 bases for J; bases not matched to a gene: 4. This CDR3 has 15 residues. CDR1 is SGHAT and CDR2 is FQNNGV in the germline V gene. The CDR3 here is CASSFRQGEGNTIYF. The CDR3 DNA, read in part, is TGTGCCAGCAGCTTTCGACAGGGGGAGGGAAACACC.

In regard to this clone: The read gets to within 3 residues of the CDR3 end, and the germline J gene fills in the rest. The rearrangement links TRBV18 to TRBJ1-4, with TRBD1 identical over 11 bases. Germline trimming cut 3 bases from V and 7 bases from J; bases unmatched to any gene: 10. The CDR3 is made up of 17 amino acids. CDR1 is KGHSH and CDR2 is LQKENI in the germline V gene. This CDR3 is CASSPGVPGTGGEKLFF. CDR3 DNA (partial): TGTGCCAGCTCACCGGGGGTCCCCGGGACAGGGGGTGAAAAA.